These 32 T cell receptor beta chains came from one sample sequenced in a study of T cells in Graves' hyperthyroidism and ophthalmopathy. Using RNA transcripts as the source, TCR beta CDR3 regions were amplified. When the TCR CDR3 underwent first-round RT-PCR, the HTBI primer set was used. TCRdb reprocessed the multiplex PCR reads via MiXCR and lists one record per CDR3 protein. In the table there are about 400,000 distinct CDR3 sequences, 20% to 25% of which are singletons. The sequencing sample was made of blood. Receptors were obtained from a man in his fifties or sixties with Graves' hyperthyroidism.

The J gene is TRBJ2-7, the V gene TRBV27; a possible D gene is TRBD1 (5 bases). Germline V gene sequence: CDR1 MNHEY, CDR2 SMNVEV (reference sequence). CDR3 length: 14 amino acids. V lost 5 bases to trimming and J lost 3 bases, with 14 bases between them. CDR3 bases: TGTGCCAGCAGTCCATCGACAGTCGGCTACGAGCAGTACTTC. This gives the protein CASSPSTVGYEQYF.

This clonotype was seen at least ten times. The CDR3: CASSLGEGLAGANEQFF. The CDR3 coding sequence is TGTGCCAGCAGCTTAGGCGAAGGACTAGCGGGGGCCAATGAGCAGTTCTTC. V is TRBV7-9 and J is TRBJ2-1; 13 bases agree with TRBD2. The V gene's germline CDR1 is SEHNR and CDR2 FQNEAQ (reference sequence). The CDR3 loop spans 17 amino acids. V lost 1 base to trimming and J lost 6 bases; unmatched junction nucleotides: 6.

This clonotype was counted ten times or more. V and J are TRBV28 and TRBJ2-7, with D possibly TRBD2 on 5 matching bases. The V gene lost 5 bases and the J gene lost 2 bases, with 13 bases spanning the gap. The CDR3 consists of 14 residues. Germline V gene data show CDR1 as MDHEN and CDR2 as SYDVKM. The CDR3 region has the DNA TGTGCCAGCAGTCCAACTAGTCGGCCCTACGAGCAGTACTTC. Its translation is CASSPTSRPYEQYF.

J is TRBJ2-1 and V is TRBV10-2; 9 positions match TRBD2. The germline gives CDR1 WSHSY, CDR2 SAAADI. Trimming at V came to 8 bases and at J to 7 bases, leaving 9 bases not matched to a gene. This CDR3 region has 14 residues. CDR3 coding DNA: TGCGCCAGCGGTGTGACTAGCGGAAGGAATGAGCAGTTCTTC. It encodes CASGVTSGRNEQFF.

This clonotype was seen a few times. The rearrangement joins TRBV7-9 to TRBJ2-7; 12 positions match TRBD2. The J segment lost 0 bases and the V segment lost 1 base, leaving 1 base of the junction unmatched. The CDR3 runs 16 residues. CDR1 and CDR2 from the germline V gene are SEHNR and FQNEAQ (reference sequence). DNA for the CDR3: TGTGCCAGCAGCTTAGTGGGACTAGCGGGCTCCTACGAGCAGTACTTC. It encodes CASSLVGLAGSYEQYF.

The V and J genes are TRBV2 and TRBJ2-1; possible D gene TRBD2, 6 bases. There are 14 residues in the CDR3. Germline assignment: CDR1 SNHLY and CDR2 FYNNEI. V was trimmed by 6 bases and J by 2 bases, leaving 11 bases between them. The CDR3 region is CASRPRTTYNEQFF. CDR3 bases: TGTGCCAGCAGGCCCCGGACTACCTACAATGAGCAGTTCTTC.

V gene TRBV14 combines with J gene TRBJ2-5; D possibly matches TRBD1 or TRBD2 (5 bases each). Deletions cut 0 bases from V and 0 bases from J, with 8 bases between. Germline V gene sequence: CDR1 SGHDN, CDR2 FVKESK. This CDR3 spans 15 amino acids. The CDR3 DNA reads TGTGCCAGCAGCCAAGATCTGGGACACCAAGAGACCCAGTACTTC. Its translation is CASSQDLGHQETQYF.

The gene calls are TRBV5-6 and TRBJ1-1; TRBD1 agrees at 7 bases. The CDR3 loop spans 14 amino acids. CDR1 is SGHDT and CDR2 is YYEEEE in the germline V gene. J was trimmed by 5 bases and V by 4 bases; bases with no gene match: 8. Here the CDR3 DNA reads TGTGCCAGCAGCGGTACAGGGGATTGGACTGAAGCTTTCTTT. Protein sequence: CASSGTGDWTEAFF.

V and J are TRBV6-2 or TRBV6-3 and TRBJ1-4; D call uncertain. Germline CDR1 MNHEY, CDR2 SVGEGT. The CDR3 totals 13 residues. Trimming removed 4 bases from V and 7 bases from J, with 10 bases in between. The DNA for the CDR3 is TGTGCCAGCAGTTTCACGGGAGGTGAAAAACTGTTTTTT. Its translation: CASSFTGGEKLFF.

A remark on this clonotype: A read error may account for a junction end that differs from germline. The CDR3 here is CSASVLAAKNIQYF. The CDR3 nucleotides read TGCAGTGCTAGTGTTCTAGCGGCCAAAAACATTCAATACTTC. The V gene is TRBV20-1, the J gene TRBJ2-4, with 7 nucleotides matching TRBD2. Germline CDR1 and CDR2: DFQATT and SNEGSKA (reference sequence). This CDR3 contains 14 residues.

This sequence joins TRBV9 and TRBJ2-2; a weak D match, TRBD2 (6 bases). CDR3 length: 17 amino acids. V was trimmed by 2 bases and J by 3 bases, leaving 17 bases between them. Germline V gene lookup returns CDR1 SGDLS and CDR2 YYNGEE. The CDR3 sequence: CASSVHPSVGDTGELFF. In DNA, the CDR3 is TGTGCCAGCAGCGTCCACCCTAGCGTAGGAGACACCGGGGAGCTGTTTTTT.

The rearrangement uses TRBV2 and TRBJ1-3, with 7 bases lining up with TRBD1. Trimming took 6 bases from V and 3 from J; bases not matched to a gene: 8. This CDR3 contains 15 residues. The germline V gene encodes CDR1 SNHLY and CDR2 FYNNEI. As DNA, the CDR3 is TGTGCCAGCAGATCGGGACAGAACATTGGAAACACCATATATTTT. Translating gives CASRSGQNIGNTIYF.

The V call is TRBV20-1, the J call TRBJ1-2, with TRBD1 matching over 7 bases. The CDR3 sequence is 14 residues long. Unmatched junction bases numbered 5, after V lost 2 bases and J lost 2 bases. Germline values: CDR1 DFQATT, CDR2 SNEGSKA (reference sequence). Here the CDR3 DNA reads TGCAGTGCTAGATCCGTGACAGGGAACTATGGCTACACCTTC. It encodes CSARSVTGNYGYTF.

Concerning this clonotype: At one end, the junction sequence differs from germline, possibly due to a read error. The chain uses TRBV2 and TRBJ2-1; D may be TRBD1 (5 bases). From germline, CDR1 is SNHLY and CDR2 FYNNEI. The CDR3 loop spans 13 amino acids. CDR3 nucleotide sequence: TGTACCAGCAGTGAATGGCAGGGCAATGAGCAGTTCTTC. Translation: CTSSEWQGNEQFF.

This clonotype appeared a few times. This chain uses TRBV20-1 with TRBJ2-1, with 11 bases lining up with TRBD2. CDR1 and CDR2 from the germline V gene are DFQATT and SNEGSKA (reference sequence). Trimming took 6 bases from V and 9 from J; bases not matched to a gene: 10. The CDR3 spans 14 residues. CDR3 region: CSANLLAGVSEQFF. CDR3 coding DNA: TGCAGTGCCAATCTACTAGCGGGAGTTAGTGAGCAGTTCTTC.

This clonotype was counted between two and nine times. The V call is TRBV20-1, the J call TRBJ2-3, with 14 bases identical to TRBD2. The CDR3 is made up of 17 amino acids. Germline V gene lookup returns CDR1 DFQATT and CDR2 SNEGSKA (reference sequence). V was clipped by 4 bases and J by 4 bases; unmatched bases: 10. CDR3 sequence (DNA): TGCAGTGCTACACCCCCGACTAGCGGGAGGGCCGCAGATACGCAGTATTTT. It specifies CSATPPTSGRAADTQYF.

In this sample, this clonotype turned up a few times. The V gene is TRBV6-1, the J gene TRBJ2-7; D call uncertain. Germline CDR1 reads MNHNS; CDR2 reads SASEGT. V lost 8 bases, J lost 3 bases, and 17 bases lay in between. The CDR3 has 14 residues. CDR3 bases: TGTGCCAGCCGCTACCGGCCAATATTCTACGAGCAGTACTTC. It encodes CASRYRPIFYEQYF.

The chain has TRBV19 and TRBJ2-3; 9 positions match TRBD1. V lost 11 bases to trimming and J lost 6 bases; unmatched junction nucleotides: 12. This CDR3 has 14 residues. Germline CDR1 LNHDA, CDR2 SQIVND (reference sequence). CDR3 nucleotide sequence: TGTGCCTCGCGCGACAGGGGGTTCGCGGATACGCAGTATTTT. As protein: CASRDRGFADTQYF.

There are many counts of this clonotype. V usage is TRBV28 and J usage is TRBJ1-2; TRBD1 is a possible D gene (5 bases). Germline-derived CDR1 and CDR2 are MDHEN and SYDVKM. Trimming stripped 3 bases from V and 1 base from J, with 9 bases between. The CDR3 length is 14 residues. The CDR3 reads CASSFTGDNYGYTF. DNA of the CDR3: TGTGCCAGCAGTTTTACAGGAGATAACTATGGCTACACCTTC.

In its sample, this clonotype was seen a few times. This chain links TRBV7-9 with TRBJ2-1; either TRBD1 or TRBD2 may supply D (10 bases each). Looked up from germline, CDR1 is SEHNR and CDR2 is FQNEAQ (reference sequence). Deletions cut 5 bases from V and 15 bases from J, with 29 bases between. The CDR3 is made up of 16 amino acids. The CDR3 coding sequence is TGTGCCAGCAGCCCCGACAGGGGGCGGATAGCGGGAGGCTGGTTCTTC. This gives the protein CASSPDRGRIAGGWFF.

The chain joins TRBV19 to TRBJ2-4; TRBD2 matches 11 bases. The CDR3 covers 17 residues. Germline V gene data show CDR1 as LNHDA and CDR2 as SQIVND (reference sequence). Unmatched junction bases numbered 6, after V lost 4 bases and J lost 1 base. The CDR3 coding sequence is TGTGCCAGTAGTACCTCTAGCGGGAGGTGGGCCAAAAACATTCAGTACTTC. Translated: CASSTSSGRWAKNIQYF.

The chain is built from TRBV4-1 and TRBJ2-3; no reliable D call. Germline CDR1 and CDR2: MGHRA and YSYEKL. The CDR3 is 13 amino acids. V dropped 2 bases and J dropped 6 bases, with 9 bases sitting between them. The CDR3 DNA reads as TGCGCCAGCAGCCAAATCCGCGGTGATACGCAGTATTTT. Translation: CASSQIRGDTQYF.

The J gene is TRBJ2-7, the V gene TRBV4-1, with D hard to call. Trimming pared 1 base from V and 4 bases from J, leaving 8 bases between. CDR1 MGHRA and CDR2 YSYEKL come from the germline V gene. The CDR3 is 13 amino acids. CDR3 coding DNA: TGCGCCAGCAGCCAAGCATACGGGTACGAGCAGTACTTC. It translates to CASSQAYGYEQYF.

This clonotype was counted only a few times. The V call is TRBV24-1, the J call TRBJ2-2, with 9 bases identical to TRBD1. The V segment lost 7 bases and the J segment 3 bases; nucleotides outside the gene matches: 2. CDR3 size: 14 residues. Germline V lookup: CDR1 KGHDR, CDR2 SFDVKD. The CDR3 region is CATSGTGYTGELFF. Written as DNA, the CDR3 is TGTGCCACCAGCGGGACAGGGTACACCGGGGAGCTGTTTTTT.

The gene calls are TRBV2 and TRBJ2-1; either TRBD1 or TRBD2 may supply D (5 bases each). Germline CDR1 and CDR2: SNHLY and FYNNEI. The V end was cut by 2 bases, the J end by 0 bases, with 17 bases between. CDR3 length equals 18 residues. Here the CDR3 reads CASSENVVGVSSYNEQFF. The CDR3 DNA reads TGTGCCAGCAGTGAAAACGTTGTGGGGGTTAGCTCCTACAATGAGCAGTTCTTC.

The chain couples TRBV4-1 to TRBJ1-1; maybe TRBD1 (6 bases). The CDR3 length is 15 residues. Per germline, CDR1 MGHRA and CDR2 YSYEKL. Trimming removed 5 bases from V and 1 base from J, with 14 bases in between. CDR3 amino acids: CASSKNRATNTEAFF. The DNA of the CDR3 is TGCGCCAGCAGCAAGAACAGGGCGACGAACACTGAAGCTTTCTTT.

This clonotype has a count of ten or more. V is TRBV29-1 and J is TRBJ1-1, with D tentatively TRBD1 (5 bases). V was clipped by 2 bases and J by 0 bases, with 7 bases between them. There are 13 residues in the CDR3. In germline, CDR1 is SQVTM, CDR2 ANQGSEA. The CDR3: CSVENRLNTEAFF. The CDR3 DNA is TGCAGCGTTGAAAACAGGTTGAACACTGAAGCTTTCTTT.

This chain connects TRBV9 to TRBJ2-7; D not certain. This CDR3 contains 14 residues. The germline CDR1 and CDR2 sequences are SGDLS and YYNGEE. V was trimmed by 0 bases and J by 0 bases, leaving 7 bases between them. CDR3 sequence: CASSVVRVSYEQYF. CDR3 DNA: TGTGCCAGCAGCGTAGTCAGAGTCTCCTACGAGCAGTACTTC.

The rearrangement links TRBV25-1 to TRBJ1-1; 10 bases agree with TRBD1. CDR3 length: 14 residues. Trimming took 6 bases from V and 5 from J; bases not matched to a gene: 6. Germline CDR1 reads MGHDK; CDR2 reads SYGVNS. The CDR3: CASRKTGGKTEAFF. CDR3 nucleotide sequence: TGTGCCAGCAGGAAGACAGGGGGCAAAACTGAAGCTTTCTTT.

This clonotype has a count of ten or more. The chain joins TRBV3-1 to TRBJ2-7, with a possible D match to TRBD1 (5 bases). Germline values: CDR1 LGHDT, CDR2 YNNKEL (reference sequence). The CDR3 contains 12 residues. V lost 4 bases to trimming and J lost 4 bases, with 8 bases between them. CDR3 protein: CASSPSGYEQYF. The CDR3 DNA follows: TGTGCCAGCAGCCCCTCAGGGTACGAGCAGTACTTC.

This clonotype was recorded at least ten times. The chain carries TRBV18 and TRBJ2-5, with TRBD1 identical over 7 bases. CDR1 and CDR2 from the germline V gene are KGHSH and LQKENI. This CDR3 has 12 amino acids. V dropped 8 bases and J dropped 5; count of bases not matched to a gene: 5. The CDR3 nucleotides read TGTGCCAGCAGTACAGGGGTCGAGACCCAGTACTTC. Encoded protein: CASSTGVETQYF.

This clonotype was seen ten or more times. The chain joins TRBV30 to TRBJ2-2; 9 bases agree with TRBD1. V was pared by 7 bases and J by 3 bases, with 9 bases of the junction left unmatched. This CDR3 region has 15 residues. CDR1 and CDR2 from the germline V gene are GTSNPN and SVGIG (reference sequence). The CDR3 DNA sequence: TGTGCCTCGAAGCTGGGGACAGGGCACACCGGGGAGCTGTTTTTT. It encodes CASKLGTGHTGELFF.